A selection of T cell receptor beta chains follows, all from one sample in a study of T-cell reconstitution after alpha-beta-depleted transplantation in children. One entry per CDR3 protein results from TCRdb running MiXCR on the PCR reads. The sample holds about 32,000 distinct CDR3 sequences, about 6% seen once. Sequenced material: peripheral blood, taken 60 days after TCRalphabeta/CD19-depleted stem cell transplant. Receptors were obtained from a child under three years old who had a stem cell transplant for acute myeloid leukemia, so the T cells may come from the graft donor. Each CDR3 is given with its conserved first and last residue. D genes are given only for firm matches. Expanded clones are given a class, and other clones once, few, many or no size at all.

CDR3 protein: CASSQGEAAGTEAFF
CDR3 DNA: TGTGCCAGCAGCCAAGGGGAAGCCGCAGGCACTGAAGCTTTCTTT
D gene: -
J gene: TRBJ1-1
clone size: many
V gene: TRBV4-2

CDR3 protein: CASSLGGGGYGYTF
CDR3 DNA: TGTGCCAGCAGCTTAGGAGGGGGCGGCTATGGCTACACCTTC
D gene: TRBD1
J gene: TRBJ1-2
clone size: few
V gene: TRBV7-2

CDR3 protein: CASSLNRVYGYTF
CDR3 DNA: TGTGCCAGCAGCTTAAATAGGGTCTATGGCTACACCTTC
D gene: -
J gene: TRBJ1-2
clone size: many
V gene: TRBV7-2

CDR3 protein: CASSPLPGVAYEQYF
CDR3 DNA: TGCGCCAGCAGCCCCCTGCCGGGAGTGGCCTACGAGCAGTACTTC
D gene: -
J gene: TRBJ2-7
clone size: -
V gene: TRBV4-3

CDR3 protein: CASSPGLAGLTGELFF
CDR3 DNA: TGCGCCAGCAGCCCCGGACTAGCTGGCCTCACCGGGGAGCTGTTTTTT
D gene: TRBD2
J gene: TRBJ2-2
clone size: many
V gene: TRBV5-1

CDR3 protein: CASSTWDSSLKGFF
CDR3 DNA: TGTGCCAGCAGCACCTGGGACAGCAGTCTGAAAGGTTTCTTT
D gene: TRBD1
J gene: TRBJ1-1
clone size: few
V gene: TRBV7-9

CDR3 protein: CSVEAGAGTSGRPGTQYF
CDR3 DNA: TGCAGCGTCGAAGCCGGGGCCGGGACTAGCGGGAGGCCAGGGACCCAGTACTTC
D gene: TRBD2
J gene: TRBJ2-5
clone size: many
V gene: TRBV29-1

CDR3 protein: CCARDLRGSSYNEQFF
CDR3 DNA: TGCTGTGCTAGAGATCTGCGGGGCAGCTCCTACAATGAGCAGTTCTTC
D gene: -
J gene: TRBJ2-1
clone size: -
V gene: TRBV20-1

CDR3 protein: CASLGWNQETQYF
CDR3 DNA: TGTGCCAGCTTAGGATGGAACCAAGAGACCCAGTACTTC
D gene: -
J gene: TRBJ2-5
clone size: -
V gene: TRBV7-9

CDR3 protein: CAWSTLTSPNTEAFF
CDR3 DNA: TGTGCCTGGAGTACCCTGACATCACCCAACACTGAAGCTTTCTTT
D gene: -
J gene: TRBJ1-1
clone size: -
V gene: TRBV30

CDR3 protein: CASSPGQGYEQYF
CDR3 DNA: TGTGCCAGCAGTCCCGGACAGGGCTACGAGCAGTACTTC
D gene: TRBD1
J gene: TRBJ2-7
clone size: medium-sized
V gene: TRBV28

CDR3 protein: CASTSPSGSQNTGELFF
CDR3 DNA: TGTGCCAGCACCTCGCCTAGCGGGAGTCAAAACACCGGGGAGCTGTTTTTT
D gene: TRBD2
J gene: TRBJ2-2
clone size: many
V gene: TRBV25-1

CDR3 protein: CAIKRDSAEQYF
CDR3 DNA: TGTGCCATCAAGAGGGACAGCGCGGAGCAGTACTTC
D gene: TRBD1
J gene: TRBJ2-7
clone size: many
V gene: TRBV10-3

CDR3 protein: CSASADKVAPQHF
CDR3 DNA: TGCAGTGCTAGCGCGGACAAAGTGGCGCCCCAGCATTTT
D gene: -
J gene: TRBJ1-5
clone size: many
V gene: TRBV20-1

CDR3 protein: CATSRTRGAADTQYF
CDR3 DNA: TGTGCCACCAGCCGGACTCGGGGGGCTGCAGATACGCAGTATTTT
D gene: -
J gene: TRBJ2-3
clone size: few
V gene: TRBV15

CDR3 protein: CASSGGGEKGYEQYF
CDR3 DNA: TGTGCCAGCAGCGGAGGCGGGGAGAAGGGGTACGAGCAGTACTTC
D gene: -
J gene: TRBJ2-7
clone size: many
V gene: TRBV9

CDR3 protein: CTRSLRLLGNYYQETQYF
CDR3 DNA: TGTACCCGCAGTTTAAGGTTGTTGGGTAATTACTACCAAGAGACCCAGTACTTC
D gene: -
J gene: TRBJ2-5
clone size: -
V gene: TRBV12-3/TRBV12-4

CDR3 protein: CASTLTREFQDQPQHF
CDR3 DNA: TGTGCCAGCACCCTTACCCGAGAGTTCCAAGATCAGCCCCAGCATTTT
D gene: -
J gene: TRBJ1-5
clone size: many
V gene: TRBV6-5

CDR3 protein: CASSYRNTGELFF
CDR3 DNA: TGTGCCAGCAGCTACCGTAACACCGGGGAGCTGTTTTTT
D gene: -
J gene: TRBJ2-2
clone size: many
V gene: TRBV7-8

CDR3 protein: CASSPGTGELYGYTF
CDR3 DNA: TGTGCCAGCAGTCCCGGGACAGGGGAGCTCTATGGCTACACCTTC
D gene: TRBD1
J gene: TRBJ1-2
clone size: many
V gene: TRBV2

CDR3 protein: CASSFYTGGDTQYF
CDR3 DNA: TGCGCCAGCAGCTTCTACACGGGGGGAGATACGCAGTATTTT
D gene: TRBD2
J gene: TRBJ2-3
clone size: few
V gene: TRBV5-1

CDR3 protein: CAIRGGRGYEQYF
CDR3 DNA: TGTGCCATCAGGGGCGGACGGGGCTACGAGCAGTACTTC
D gene: -
J gene: TRBJ2-7
clone size: many
V gene: TRBV10-3